The entry below gives a single T cell receptor beta chain sequence along with its context. This sample is drawn from a study of blood T cell repertoires in COVID-19. The CDR3 has 15 residues. Germline loops: CDR1 SEHNR, CDR2 FQNEAQ (reference sequence). The ends were cut back, 1 base at V and 2 bases at J, with 9 bases in the middle. This table comes from immunoSEQ multiplex PCR, and its TCRdb copy is limited to in-frame clones, with some not included. The repertoire holds 400,000 or so clones, with approximately 90% as singletons. The receptor comes from a man between 18 and 29 years old with COVID-19, enrolled during active disease. Input material: peripheral blood. This sequence joins TRBV7-9 and TRBJ2-1; D possibly corresponds to TRBD1 (5 bases). The CDR3 protein is CASSLDWGPYNEQFF. In nucleotides, the CDR3 is TGTGCCAGCAGCTTAGATTGGGGCCCCTACAATGAGCAGTTCTTC.